The clone carrying this T cell receptor beta chain was picked up a small number of times. The sample comes from a study of shared clonotypes between healthy human individuals. Germline V CDR1 and CDR2: SGHDT, YYEEEE. The J segment lost 2 bases and the V segment lost 5 bases, leaving 19 bases of the junction unmatched. The CDR3 sequence is 19 residues long. Data came from immunoSEQ multiplex PCR; TCRdb stores just in-frame clones and leaves some out. The data show approximately 240,000 clones, 60% to 80% seen once. The sequencing input was memory CD4+ T cells sorted from blood. As for subset: CD45RA-negative fraction. The receptor was isolated from a man aged 25-45 years in good health. The chain carries TRBV5-6 and TRBJ2-3, with 8 nucleotides matching TRBD2. CDR3 protein: CASSSLKGSGDSPTDTQYF. The CDR3 DNA reads TGTGCCAGCAGTTCCCTTAAAGGTAGCGGGGATTCCCCCACAGATACGCAGTATTTT.